These 4 T cell receptor beta chains originate from one sample sequenced in a study of identical twins. TCRdb re-called the 5' RACE reads with MiXCR, one entry per CDR3 protein. The table has approximately 410,000 distinct CDR3 sequences, 18% seen once. The sample comprised naive T cells sorted from blood. Receptors originate from a man between 45 and 60 years old in good health.

The table lists this clonotype with a few counts. The V call is TRBV20-1, the J call TRBJ2-4, with D perhaps assigned TRBD1 or TRBD2 (6 bases each). The CDR3 has 15 residues. The ends were cut back, 0 bases at V and 3 bases at J, with 12 bases in the middle. The germline gives CDR1 DFQATT, CDR2 SNEGSKA (reference sequence). Here the CDR3 DNA reads TGCAGTGCTAGAGATTCAGGGGAGGTCAAAAACATTCAGTACTTC. Amino acid sequence: CSARDSGEVKNIQYF.

The chain links TRBV20-1 to TRBJ2-1; 13 bases map to TRBD2. Germline trimming cut 6 bases from V and 6 bases from J; bases unmatched to any gene: 5. Germline V gives CDR1 DFQATT, CDR2 SNEGSKA (reference sequence). This CDR3 contains 14 residues. The CDR3: CSASGLAGVNEQFF. The CDR3 bases are TGCAGTGCAAGTGGACTAGCGGGAGTCAATGAGCAGTTCTTC.

The chain has TRBV7-8 and TRBJ2-3; D is uncertain. Germline CDR1 and CDR2: SGHVS and FQNEAQ. Trimming pared 4 bases from V and 4 bases from J, leaving 18 bases between. The CDR3 extends over 16 amino acids. The CDR3 loop reads CASSSRNLGRADTQYF. As DNA, the CDR3 is TGTGCCAGCAGCTCCCGCAACTTAGGTCGGGCAGATACGCAGTATTTT. The whole variable domain, remainder taken from reference TRBV7-8 and TRBJ2-3, is GAGVSQSPRYKVAKRGQDVALRCDPISGHVSLFWYQQALGQGPEFLTYFQNEAQLDKSGLPSDRFFAERPEGSVSTLKIQRTQQEDSAVYLCASSSRNLGRADTQYFGPGTRLTVL.

In its sample, this clonotype was seen once. The chain employs TRBV12-3 or TRBV12-4 and TRBJ2-1, with 9 bases matching TRBD1. V was pared by 4 bases and J by 10 bases, with 11 bases of the junction left unmatched. The CDR3 runs to 15 residues. CDR3 protein: CASSYLGTGSPEQFF. The CDR3 DNA reads TGTGCCAGCAGTTACCTCGGGACAGGGTCTCCCGAGCAGTTCTTC.